These 27 T cell receptor beta chains share one sample of origin, sequenced in a study of T cell responses to AZD1222 COVID-19 vaccine (dated by TCRdb to the early 2020s). The time point label on this specimen signifies: baseline before first vaccination. The method was the immunoSEQ multiplex PCR assay. This is the immuneACCESS table as TCRdb keeps it, with only in-frame sequences that have V and J called. A part of the clones is gone; compared with another copy, unresolved V genes explain less than half, and the rest is unexplained. For this sample there are about 140,000 clones; 80% to 90% appear just once. The ten top clones hold 1.6% of the sample. This material consisted of peripheral blood, taken on day 0 of AZD1222 vaccination. The receptors come from an adult in good health.

CDR3 DNA: TGCGCCAGCAGTTCTGATGGGGGGCAGACCGGGGAGCTGTTTTTT. It codes for CASSSDGGQTGELFF. J is TRBJ2-2 and V is TRBV5-1; D possibly matches TRBD1 or TRBD2 (6 bases each). V was trimmed by 5 bases and J by 5 bases, leaving 16 bases between them. CDR3 length: 15 amino acids. Germline V CDR1 and CDR2: SGHRS, YFSETQ.

This clone was observed once. This sequence joins TRBV11-2 and TRBJ2-7; D perhaps matches TRBD1 (7 bases). V was shortened by 4 bases and J by 0 bases, with 19 bases between the two germline ends. The CDR3 spans 17 residues. The V gene's germline CDR1 is SGHAT and CDR2 FQNNGV. The CDR3 region is CASSSEGQYVYSYEQYF. In DNA form, the CDR3 reads TGTGCCAGCAGCTCGGAGGGACAGTACGTTTACTCCTACGAGCAGTACTTC.

The V call is TRBV7-9, the J call TRBJ1-1; D is undetermined. The germline V gene has CDR1 SEHNR and CDR2 FQNEAQ (reference sequence). The CDR3 has 13 amino acids. V gave up 5 bases and J gave up 7 bases, with 14 bases separating them. The CDR3 bases are TGTGCCAGCAGCCAAGGTGGGCCTAATGAAGCTTTCTTT. It encodes CASSQGGPNEAFF.

The chain uses TRBV27 and TRBJ2-5; D perhaps matches TRBD1 (6 bases). Germline CDR1 is MNHEY and CDR2 is SMNVEV (reference sequence). This CDR3 has 13 residues. V was trimmed by 6 bases and J by 5 bases, leaving 13 bases between them. The CDR3 spells CASRGAVGETQYF. The CDR3 DNA follows: TGTGCCAGCAGGGGGGCGGTAGGGGAGACCCAGTACTTC.

The chain is built from TRBV10-1 and TRBJ2-3; D tentatively reads TRBD1 or TRBD2 (5 bases each). This CDR3 has 13 residues. The germline CDR1 and CDR2 sequences are WNHNN and SYGVQD (reference sequence). The germline V and J ends were trimmed by 4 bases and 3 bases, with 8 bases remaining between them. The CDR3 protein is CASSVGETDTQYF. The CDR3 DNA sequence: TGCGCCAGCAGTGTAGGGGAGACAGATACGCAGTATTTT.

The rearrangement links TRBV6-4 to TRBJ2-2, with D hard to call. The CDR3 is made up of 13 amino acids. CDR1 is MRHNA and CDR2 is SNTAGT in the germline V gene. V was pared by 2 bases and J by 2 bases, with 3 bases between. The CDR3 protein is CASSDTNTGELFF. CDR3 nucleotide sequence: TGTGCCAGCAGTGACACCAACACCGGGGAGCTGTTTTTT.

This clone was picked up a small number of times. The V gene is TRBV12-3 or TRBV12-4, the J gene TRBJ1-2; D remains unclear. V shed 3 bases and J shed 0 bases, with 5 bases lying between them. This CDR3 is built from 13 residues. CDR3 DNA sequence: TGTGCCAGCAGTTTCCAGTCTAACTATGGCTACACCTTC. Protein: CASSFQSNYGYTF.

The chain joins TRBV7-2 to TRBJ2-3; 15 bases map to TRBD2. Germline CDR1 is SGHTA and CDR2 is FQGNSA. This CDR3 is built from 18 residues. The trim removed 5 bases at V and 2 bases at J, leaving 8 bases unmatched. CDR3 sequence reads: CASSMGLAGGRDTDTQYF. The CDR3 nucleotides read TGTGCCAGCAGCATGGGACTAGCGGGAGGTAGAGACACAGATACGCAGTATTTT.

This sequence joins TRBV7-9 and TRBJ2-7; D is perhaps TRBD2 (6 bases). The length of the CDR3 is 12 residues. Germline V lookup: CDR1 SEHNR, CDR2 FQNEAQ (reference sequence). V was cut by 7 bases and J by 6 bases, with 13 bases left in between. Here the CDR3 reads CASTQVEGEQYF. The DNA for the CDR3 is TGTGCCAGCACCCAAGTGGAGGGCGAGCAGTACTTC.

V gene TRBV4-2 combines with J gene TRBJ1-4; 7 bases are a match to TRBD1. Germline V gene lookup returns CDR1 LGHNA and CDR2 YNFKEQ. This CDR3 spans 14 amino acids. J was trimmed by 8 bases and V by 3 bases; bases with no gene match: 6. For the CDR3, the DNA is TGTGCCAGCAGCCATGGGGACAGAGAGGAAAAACTGTTTTTT. It specifies CASSHGDREEKLFF.

A single count supports this clone. V is TRBV28 and J is TRBJ2-1, with TRBD2 as a possible D gene (5 bases). CDR3 size: 12 residues. V was shortened by 5 bases and J by 6 bases, with 8 bases between the two germline ends. In germline, CDR1 is MDHEN, CDR2 SYDVKM. CDR3 loop: CASSPEGNEQFF. The CDR3 DNA follows: TGTGCCAGCAGTCCCGAGGGCAATGAGCAGTTCTTC. Filled out from reference TRBV28 and TRBJ2-1, the complete variable domain reads DVKVTQSSRYLVKRTGEKVFLECVQDMDHENMFWYRQDPGLGLRLIYFSYDVKMKEKGDIPEGYSVSREKKERFSLILESASTNQTSMYLCASSPEGNEQFFGPGTRLTVL.

V and J are TRBV19 and TRBJ1-3; 7 nucleotides align to TRBD1. Losses at the gene ends were 5 bases for V and 0 bases for J; bases not matched to a gene: 4. Germline CDR1 reads LNHDA; CDR2 reads SQIVND (reference sequence). The CDR3 covers 15 residues. The CDR3 sequence is CASSLRDSSGNTIYF. CDR3 nucleotides: TGTGCCAGTAGTCTACGGGACAGCTCTGGAAACACCATATATTTT.

This rearrangement joins TRBV10-2 to TRBJ2-7; unclear D gene. Germline CDR1 and CDR2: WSHSY and SAAADI. V was cut by 4 bases and J by 3 bases, with 13 bases left in between. The CDR3 has 14 amino acids. The CDR3 region has the DNA TGCGCCAGCAGTGTTAACGGTCCTGACTACGAGCAGTACTTC. This translates into CASSVNGPDYEQYF.

V and J are TRBV30 and TRBJ1-2; D not certain. The CDR3 contains 11 residues. V was shortened by 2 bases and J by 8 bases, with 9 bases between the two germline ends. In germline, CDR1 is GTSNPN, CDR2 SVGIG (reference sequence). As DNA, the CDR3 is TGTGCCTGGAGTCCCACGGGGGGCTACACCTTC. As protein: CAWSPTGGYTF.

The chain has TRBV30 and TRBJ1-1; 7 nucleotides match TRBD1. Germline V gives CDR1 GTSNPN, CDR2 SVGIG (reference sequence). Unmatched junction bases numbered 4, after V lost 1 base and J lost 5 bases. The CDR3 loop spans 13 amino acids. CDR3 loop: CAWSAQGGTEAFF. In DNA, the CDR3 is TGTGCCTGGAGTGCGCAGGGGGGAACTGAAGCTTTCTTT. Full variable domain (remainder filled in from reference TRBV30 and TRBJ1-1): SQTIHQWPATLVQPVGSPLSLECTVEGTSNPNLYWYRQAAGRGLQLLFYSVGIGQISSEVPQNLSASRPQDRQFILSSKKLLLSDSGFYLCAWSAQGGTEAFFGQGTRLTVV.

This chain links TRBV5-5 with TRBJ1-2; the D is unclear. CDR1 and CDR2 (germline): SGHKS, YYEKEE (reference sequence). Between the trimmed V and J ends, which lost 6 bases and 5 bases, there was a span of 23 bases. This CDR3 is built from 16 residues. The CDR3 bases are TGTGCCAGCAACTCCCGCAGCAAGCTACCGGGATATGGCTACACCTTC. It codes for CASNSRSKLPGYGYTF.

This clone was recorded only once. The CDR3 sequence: CASSLYQGQPQHF. The CDR3 coding sequence is TGTGCCAGCAGCTTGTACCAGGGTCAGCCCCAGCATTTT. The chain recombines TRBV5-8 with TRBJ1-5; maybe TRBD1 (5 bases). Trimming removed 1 base at V and 6 bases at J, with 8 bases between. Looked up from germline, CDR1 is SGHTS and CDR2 is YDEGEE. The CDR3 totals 13 residues.

The chain joins TRBV28 to TRBJ1-2, with 7 bases fitting TRBD1. V was pared by 6 bases and J by 2 bases, with 0 bases of the junction left unmatched. Germline CDR1 is MDHEN and CDR2 is SYDVKM. The CDR3 is made up of 12 amino acids. CDR3 protein: CASRTGNYGYTF. The CDR3 DNA reads TGTGCCAGCAGGACAGGGAACTATGGCTACACCTTC.

V and J are TRBV10-2 and TRBJ2-7; D uncertain. The CDR3 has 13 residues. Germline lookup yields CDR1 WSHSY and CDR2 SAAADI. The V and J ends lost 7 bases and 0 bases respectively, with 10 bases between them. CDR3 loop: CASNQRSSYEQYF. As DNA, the CDR3 is TGCGCCAGCAACCAACGGTCCTCCTACGAGCAGTACTTC.

The chain has TRBV6-2 or TRBV6-3 and TRBJ2-1; 9 bases agree with TRBD2. Looked up from germline, CDR1 is MNHEY and CDR2 is SVGEGT. Losses at the gene ends were 2 bases for V and 6 bases for J; bases not matched to a gene: 11. The CDR3 is 17 residues long. The CDR3 nucleotides are TGTGCCAGCAGTTACCAGCAGGGCGGGAGGGATATCAATGAGCAGTTCTTC. Protein sequence: CASSYQQGGRDINEQFF.

This sequence joins TRBV7-6 and TRBJ1-2; no clear D gene. The V gene's germline CDR1 is SGHVS and CDR2 FNYEAQ. V was clipped by 2 bases and J by 4 bases, with 2 bases between them. This CDR3 has 11 residues. The CDR3 DNA reads as TGTGCCAGCAGCTTACTCTATGGCTACACCTTC. As protein: CASSLLYGYTF.

J is TRBJ2-3 and V is TRBV19; 11 positions agree with TRBD2. Germline-derived CDR1 and CDR2 are LNHDA and SQIVND (reference sequence). With V trimmed by 7 bases and J by 6 bases, 6 bases remained unmatched. The length of the CDR3 is 14 residues. CDR3 coding DNA: TGTGCCAGTACCACTAGCGGGAGTGTGGATACGCAGTATTTT. Translating it yields CASTTSGSVDTQYF.

The rearrangement uses TRBV19 and TRBJ1-6; maybe TRBD1 (5 bases). The CDR3 runs 15 residues. Germline V gene data show CDR1 as LNHDA and CDR2 as SQIVND (reference sequence). V was shortened by 3 bases and J by 9 bases, with 15 bases between the two germline ends. Here the CDR3 reads CASSMNGASGSPLHF. The CDR3 coding sequence is TGTGCCAGTAGTATGAATGGGGCATCTGGTTCACCCCTCCACTTT.

This clone was recorded once. The chain recombines TRBV28 with TRBJ2-7; D call uncertain. Germline CDR1 is MDHEN and CDR2 is SYDVKM. There are 16 residues in the CDR3. V lost 1 base, J lost 3 bases, and 16 bases lay in between. CDR3 DNA: TGTGCCAGCAGTTTATTGTCCAGAGACGTTAACTACGAGCAGTACTTC. It is translated as CASSLLSRDVNYEQYF.

The chain joins TRBV28 to TRBJ1-1; TRBD1 aligns across 7 bases. Germline V gives CDR1 MDHEN, CDR2 SYDVKM. V was pared by 6 bases and J by 11 bases, with 9 bases of the junction left unmatched. This CDR3 spans 12 amino acids. In nucleotides, the CDR3 is TGTGCCAGCAGAAAGACAGGGACCGGTGCTTTCTTT. It specifies CASRKTGTGAFF.

The chain employs TRBV30 and TRBJ2-3; TRBD2 matches at 12 bases. With V trimmed by 1 base and J by 14 bases, 4 bases remained unmatched. The CDR3 runs 12 residues. Germline CDR1 GTSNPN, CDR2 SVGIG (reference sequence). CDR3 protein: CAWSGLAGGRYF. The CDR3 region has the DNA TGTGCCTGGAGTGGCCTAGCGGGAGGGAGGTATTTT.

The chain carries TRBV12-5 and TRBJ1-2; D is unclear. This CDR3 has 13 amino acids. Germline lookup yields CDR1 LGHNT and CDR2 FRNRAP. Trimming removed 5 bases from V and 2 bases from J, with 9 bases in between. The CDR3 reads CASGLTENYGYTF. CDR3 bases: TGTGCTAGTGGTCTTACAGAAAACTATGGCTACACCTTC.